The TCR beta chain under discussion was sequenced for a study of Graves' ophthalmopathy and Graves' hyperthyroidism. The ends lost 6 bases at V and 3 bases at J; junction bases unmatched: 5. The CDR3 has 15 residues. Amplification of TCR beta CDR3 regions used RNA transcripts. The workflow started with a first-round RT-PCR run with HTBI primers and then moved on to a second-round multiplex PCR. TCRdb reanalysed the multiplex PCR reads using MiXCR and keeps one entry per CDR3 protein. The sample holds under 250,000 distinct CDR3 sequences, under 30% seen once. Excluded were patients with other autoimmune diseases, uncontrolled infections, pregnancy or lactation. This clonotype was observed many times.

The source material was peripheral blood. This chain connects TRBV12-3 or TRBV12-4 to TRBJ2-5; the match to TRBD1 covers 12 bases. The receptor comes from a man in his fifties with Graves' ophthalmopathy. The CDR3 coding sequence is TGTGCCAGCAGACCTGGGACAGGGGGCGAAGAGACCCAGTACTTC. Translated: CASRPGTGGEETQYF.